These 22 T cell receptor beta chains share one sample of origin, sequenced in a study of CD8+ T cells in alopecia areata. Extraction and reverse transcription of RNA yielded cDNA as the sequencing template. Data came from immunoSEQ multiplex PCR; TCRdb stores just in-frame clones and leaves some out. The table shows approximately 180,000 clones, with 67% occurring only once. The sample here was CD8+ T cells sorted from blood, taken at week 0. The receptors originated from a human donor with alopecia areata.

The J gene is TRBJ2-5, the V gene TRBV29-1; D is uncertain. Near its end, the DNA agrees better with TRBJ2-7, so the J call may be wrong. Germline-derived CDR1 and CDR2 are SQVTM and ANQGSEA. The CDR3 spans 11 residues. CDR3 bases: TGCAGCGTCGGGCCCGACTACGAGCAGTACTTC. As protein: CSVGPDYEQYF.

Concerning this clone: A read error may account for a junction end that differs from germline. J is TRBJ2-1 and V is TRBV13, with D tentatively TRBD1 or TRBD2 (6 bases each). The germline CDR1 and CDR2 sequences are PRHDT and FYEKMQ (reference sequence). The CDR3 totals 13 residues. CDR3 DNA: TGTGCCAGCAGCGTAGGGGGGTCATGGGAGCAGTTCTTC. Translating it yields CASSVGGSWEQFF.

V gene TRBV27 combines with J gene TRBJ2-5, with a possible D match to TRBD1 (6 bases). Trimming pared 3 bases from V and 0 bases from J, leaving 8 bases between. The CDR3 covers 14 residues. CDR1 is MNHEY and CDR2 is SMNVEV in the germline V gene (reference sequence). CDR3 loop: CASSLRTDQETQYF. In DNA form, the CDR3 reads TGTGCCAGCAGTTTGAGGACAGACCAAGAGACCCAGTACTTC.

This chain joins TRBV7-6 and TRBJ1-3, with D possibly TRBD1 on 6 matching bases. The CDR3 length is 14 residues. CDR1 is SGHVS and CDR2 is FNYEAQ in the germline V gene. The V gene lost 0 bases and the J gene lost 9 bases, with 12 bases spanning the gap. CDR3: CASSLASTGSTIYF. The CDR3 DNA is TGTGCCAGCAGCTTAGCCTCAACAGGGAGCACCATATATTTT.

V is TRBV23-1 and J is TRBJ1-2; no clear D gene. TRBV23-1 is marked as an open reading frame, function uncertain. Trimming took off 10 bases at V and 7 bases at J, with 16 bases between the two ends. This CDR3 is 12 amino acids long. Here the CDR3 reads CATYCVVGGYTF. CDR3 coding DNA: TGCGCCACCTACTGTGTGGTGGGTGGCTACACCTTC.

The chain couples TRBV29-1 to TRBJ2-3, with D perhaps TRBD2 (7 bases). The V gene lost 6 bases and the J gene lost 1 base, with 14 bases spanning the gap. CDR1 SQVTM and CDR2 ANQGSEA come from the germline V gene. The CDR3 sequence is 14 residues long. The CDR3 here is CSVAGAPRTDTQYF. The CDR3 DNA is TGCAGCGTGGCGGGGGCCCCCCGCACAGATACGCAGTATTTT.

Note on this clone: Sequence at one end of the junction differs from germline and may be a read error. V gene TRBV30 combines with J gene TRBJ1-2; TRBD1 matches at 9 bases. Germline V gene data show CDR1 as GTSNPN and CDR2 as SVGIG (reference sequence). The CDR3 has 10 residues. CDR3 residues: CAWSGQGPVF. CDR3 DNA sequence: TGTGCCTGGAGCGGACAGGGGCCCGTTTTC. The variable domain in full, with the rest retrieved from reference TRBV30 and TRBJ1-2, is SQTIHQWPATLVQPVGSPLSLECTVEGTSNPNLYWYRQAAGRGLQLLFYSVGIGQISSEVPQNLSASRPQDRQFILSSKKLLLSDSGFYLCAWSGQGPVFGSGTRLTVV.

The V and J genes are TRBV25-1 and TRBJ1-1; D may be TRBD1 (5 bases). Deletions cut 8 bases from V and 5 bases from J, with 6 bases between. CDR3 length: 10 amino acids. CDR1 MGHDK and CDR2 SYGVNS come from the germline V gene. The CDR3 DNA is TGTGCCAGCGGGGGGACTGAAGCTTTCTTT. Its protein is CASGGTEAFF.

V and J are TRBV7-8 and TRBJ2-1; weak D call: TRBD2 (6 bases). V lost 3 bases and J 6 bases, leaving 18 bases between the germline ends. Germline CDR1 SGHVS, CDR2 FQNEAQ. There are 16 residues in the CDR3. The CDR3 here is CASSFRLGRSSNEQFF. The CDR3, as DNA: TGTGCCAGCAGCTTCCGCTTGGGGAGGAGTTCCAATGAGCAGTTCTTC.

This chain connects TRBV29-1 to TRBJ2-5; possibly TRBD1 for D (5 bases). Matching the DNA end better, TRBJ2-7 makes the J call doubtful. The CDR3 is 11 amino acids. Germline V gene lookup returns CDR1 SQVTM and CDR2 ANQGSEA. CDR3 sequence (DNA): TGCAGCGTTGGGTTCAGGGACGAGCAGTACTTC. Translation: CSVGFRDEQYF.

The chain uses TRBV14 and TRBJ2-5; D unresolved. The germline V and J ends were trimmed by 6 bases and 9 bases, with 23 bases remaining between them. This CDR3 is 15 amino acids long. Germline V gives CDR1 SGHDN, CDR2 FVKESK. The CDR3, as DNA: TGTGCCAGCAGTGACCAGCCCCACCTCGTCGAGTCCCAGTACTTC. Translated, it gives CASSDQPHLVESQYF.

This chain connects TRBV30 to TRBJ2-3, with a weak D call TRBD2 (5 bases). Germline CDR1 and CDR2: GTSNPN and SVGIG (reference sequence). This CDR3 is built from 20 residues. The V and J ends lost 0 bases and 1 base respectively, with 26 bases between them. CDR3: CAWSVGRTIGVTSRTDTQYF. Here the CDR3 DNA reads TGTGCCTGGAGTGTAGGCCGAACCATCGGGGTCACTTCCCGCACAGATACGCAGTATTTT. The complete variable domain, with remaining parts taken from reference TRBV30 and TRBJ2-3, reads SQTIHQWPATLVQPVGSPLSLECTVEGTSNPNLYWYRQAAGRGLQLLFYSVGIGQISSEVPQNLSASRPQDRQFILSSKKLLLSDSGFYLCAWSVGRTIGVTSRTDTQYFGPGTRLTVL.

The chain uses TRBV5-1 and TRBJ1-1, with D unresolved. The V gene's germline CDR1 is SGHRS and CDR2 YFSETQ. This CDR3 region has 13 residues. Trimming left V 3 bases short and J 0 bases short, with 6 bases between. CDR3: CASSSLMNTEAFF. The DNA of the CDR3 is TGCGCCAGCAGCTCCCTGATGAACACTGAAGCTTTCTTT.

Concerning this clone: Other DNA sequences from this sample encode an identical CDR3 as well. The chain has TRBV6-1 and TRBJ2-5; tentative D call: TRBD2 (5 bases). Between the trimmed V and J ends, which lost 8 bases and 4 bases, there was a span of 17 bases. CDR3 length equals 14 residues. CDR1 is MNHNS, CDR2 SASEGT, per germline. The CDR3 nucleotides read TGTGCCAGCCCCACCCTGGGTAGCGTAGAGACCCAGTACTTC. Its translation: CASPTLGSVETQYF.

V gene TRBV7-9 combines with J gene TRBJ2-7, with D possibly called TRBD1 or TRBD2 (5 bases each). The CDR3 spans 15 residues. CDR1 SEHNR and CDR2 FQNEAQ come from the germline V gene (reference sequence). With 1 base removed from V and 2 bases from J, the gap between germline ends came to 12 bases. The CDR3 nucleotides read TGTGCCAGCAGCTTAGGGGCAGGGAGCCCCTACGAGCAGTACTTC. Translated, it gives CASSLGAGSPYEQYF.

The J gene is TRBJ2-7, the V gene TRBV13; possible D gene TRBD1, 6 bases. The V and J ends lost 2 bases and 6 bases respectively, with 11 bases between them. The CDR3 length is 13 residues. Germline V CDR1 and CDR2: PRHDT, FYEKMQ (reference sequence). DNA of the CDR3: TGTGCCAGCAGCTTACTGGGGGCATCCGAGCAGTACTTC. This gives the protein CASSLLGASEQYF. The full variable domain, rest sourced from reference TRBV13 and TRBJ2-7, is AAGVIQSPRHLIKEKRETATLKCYPIPRHDTVYWYQQGPGQDPQFLISFYEKMQSDKGSIPDRFSAQQFSDYHSELNMSSLELGDSALYFCASSLLGASEQYFGPGTRLTVT.

This sequence joins TRBV7-9 and TRBJ1-5; the D is unclear. The CDR3 runs 13 residues. Trimming left V 1 base short and J 5 bases short, with 6 bases between. The germline CDR1 and CDR2 sequences are SEHNR and FQNEAQ (reference sequence). CDR3 in amino acids: CASSLGEYQPQHF. For the CDR3, the DNA is TGTGCCAGCAGCTTAGGAGAATATCAGCCCCAGCATTTT.

The chain carries TRBV27 and TRBJ2-1, with D hard to call. Per the germline V gene, CDR1 is MNHEY and CDR2 is SMNVEV (reference sequence). The length of the CDR3 is 13 residues. Deletions cut 3 bases from V and 9 bases from J, with 12 bases between. The CDR3: CASSLRSGREQFF. The CDR3 DNA is TGTGCCAGCAGTTTGAGATCGGGCCGTGAGCAGTTCTTC.

The V gene is TRBV25-1, the J gene TRBJ2-1, with 8 bases lining up with TRBD1. The germline V gene has CDR1 MGHDK and CDR2 SYGVNS. The CDR3 is 15 residues long. Trimming at V came to 10 bases and at J to 8 bases, leaving 16 bases not matched to a gene. The DNA of the CDR3 is TGTGCCACCCCGCCCTCCTCGGACAGGGATCATGAGCAGTTCTTC. Translation: CATPPSSDRDHEQFF.

The CDR3 DNA follows: TGTGCCAGCACGGCGGGGGGGCCCTATGAGCAGTTCTTC. Encoded protein: CASTAGGPYEQFF. The genes are TRBV6-5 and TRBJ2-1, with 9 bases matching TRBD2. The CDR3 runs to 13 residues. Germline CDR1 MNHEY, CDR2 SVGAGI. J gave up 8 bases and V 7 bases, and 6 bases lay outside the gene matches.

Worth noting for this clone: Other nucleotide sequences in the sample specify the same CDR3. The CDR3 region has the DNA TGCAGCGTGGTAGACAACAATGAGCAGTTCTTC. Amino acids: CSVVDNNEQFF. The J gene is TRBJ2-1, the V gene TRBV29-1; no definite D call. V lost 6 bases and J lost 5, with 8 bases in between. Germline CDR1 and CDR2: SQVTM and ANQGSEA. This CDR3 has 11 amino acids.

The count of this clone is one. V gene TRBV27 combines with J gene TRBJ2-7; 8 bases fit TRBD2. The V segment lost 8 bases and the J segment 7 bases; nucleotides outside the gene matches: 10. The CDR3 consists of 13 residues. Germline CDR1 reads MNHEY; CDR2 reads SMNVEV (reference sequence). The CDR3 DNA reads as TGTGCCAGCTCTCGCGGGGGGCAGACTGAGCAGTACTTC. Amino acids: CASSRGGQTEQYF.